This T cell receptor (beta chain) is from a study of OX40 agonist ivuxolimab in advanced cancers. Study-level background: Earlier treatment with anti-PD-1, anti-PD-L1 or anti-CTLA-4 was permitted, and about 40% had received some.

Repertoires were generated with immunoSEQ multiplex PCR, while TCRdb's copy carries only in-frame clones and drops some. The sample includes some 35,000 clones, around 73% of them seen just once. There are a few counts of this clone. Its antigen is currently unknown. Germline lookup yields CDR1 SGHDN and CDR2 FVKESK. The CDR3 extends over 12 amino acids. V was shortened by 7 bases and J by 1 base, with 7 bases between the two germline ends. Overall study findings and caveats: Researchers report that CD8+ T cells had, on average, more expanded clones than CD4+. Clonal expansion was seen in CD4+ and CD8+ blood T cells by week 6 at 0.1 to 3.0 mg/kg.

Sequenced here: CD4+ or CD8+ T cells sorted from blood, sampled in a trial of the OX40 agonist ivuxolimab. The clonotype comes from an adult with an advanced solid tumor such as melanoma, head and neck, liver or kidney cancer. The genes are TRBV14 and TRBJ1-1; no firm D call. CDR3 coding DNA: TGTGCCAGCACGGACTGGAACACTGAAGCTTTCTTT. The encoded protein is CASTDWNTEAFF.